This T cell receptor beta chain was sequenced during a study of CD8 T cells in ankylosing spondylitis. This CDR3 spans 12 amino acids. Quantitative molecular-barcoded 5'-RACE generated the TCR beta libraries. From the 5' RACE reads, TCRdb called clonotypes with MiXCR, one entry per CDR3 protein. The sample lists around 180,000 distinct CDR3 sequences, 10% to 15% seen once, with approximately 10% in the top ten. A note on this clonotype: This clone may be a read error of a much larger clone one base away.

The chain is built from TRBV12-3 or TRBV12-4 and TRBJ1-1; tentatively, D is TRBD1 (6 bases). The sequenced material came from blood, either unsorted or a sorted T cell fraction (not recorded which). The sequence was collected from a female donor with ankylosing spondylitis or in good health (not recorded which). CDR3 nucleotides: TGTGCCAACAGTATCCATCAGGGGATGGCTTTCTTT. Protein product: CANSIHQGMAFF.